The clone carrying this T cell receptor beta chain was found many times. Sorted libraries were derived from 800,000 to 1,000,000 CD4+ or CD8+ T cells. From germline, CDR1 is MNHEY and CDR2 SMNVEV (reference sequence). This CDR3 has 17 residues. Trimming cost V 0 bases and J 4 bases; bases outside gene matches: 8. 5'RACE with 10-nucleotide random UMIs produced the cDNA. TCRdb called the 5' RACE reads again in MiXCR, with one record for every CDR3 protein. The sample carries under 60,000 distinct CDR3 sequences, less than 6% recorded once. This sample was included in a study of neurological immune-mediated disorders.

The rearrangement joins TRBV27 to TRBJ2-1; TRBD1 agrees at 8 bases. The receptor's source is a woman under 30 with multiple sclerosis. Sample: CD4+ T cells from blood. CDR3 region: CASSLSVTGVQYNEQFF. DNA for the CDR3: TGTGCCAGCAGTTTATCTGTGACAGGGGTTCAATACAATGAGCAGTTCTTC.